This entry lists 10 T cell receptor beta chains sequenced from one sample in a study of OX40 agonist ivuxolimab in advanced cancers. Sequencing was performed with immunoSEQ multiplex PCR; in TCRdb, only in-frame clones are kept and a portion is missing. Among about 30,000 clones listed, 81% were seen once. Sequencing was performed on CD4+ or CD8+ T cells sorted from blood, taken in a trial of the OX40 agonist ivuxolimab. The receptors come from an adult with an advanced solid tumor such as melanoma, head and neck, liver or kidney cancer.

This rearrangement joins TRBV11-2 to TRBJ2-7; 11 nucleotides align to TRBD1. The CDR3 has 14 amino acids. After removal of 2 bases from V and 12 bases from J, the junction contained 9 bases not matched to a gene. Germline V gives CDR1 SGHAT, CDR2 FQNNGV. The CDR3 sequence: CASSLTSDRGRLYF. The CDR3 DNA reads as TGTGCCAGCAGCTTAACCTCGGACAGGGGGCGATTGTACTTC.

The chain recombines TRBV29-1 with TRBJ2-5; D perhaps matches TRBD1 (5 bases). In germline, CDR1 is SQVTM, CDR2 ANQGSEA. CDR3 length equals 13 residues. V lost 6 bases, J lost 4 bases, and 15 bases lay in between. The CDR3, as DNA: TGCAGCGTAAGGCAGGGCTCGGGAGAGACCCAGTACTTC. This encodes CSVRQGSGETQYF. Looking up the rest from reference TRBV29-1 and TRBJ2-5 gives the full variable domain: SAVISQKPSRDICQRGTSLTIQCQVDSQVTMMFWYRQQPGQSLTLIATANQGSEATYESGFVIDKFPISRPNLTFSTLTVSNMSPEDSSIYLCSVRQGSGETQYFGPGTRLLVL.

V usage is TRBV7-3 and J usage is TRBJ1-4; D remains ambiguous. CDR3 length equals 15 residues. Per the germline V gene, CDR1 is SGHTA and CDR2 is FQGTGA. Between the trimmed V and J ends, which lost 3 bases and 8 bases, there was a span of 16 bases. The CDR3 loop is CASSLSQVKNEKLFF. For the CDR3, the DNA is TGTGCCAGCAGCTTGAGTCAGGTCAAGAACGAAAAACTGTTTTTT.

This clone showed up just once. This chain connects TRBV7-2 to TRBJ1-2; possible D gene TRBD1, 5 bases. Germline V lookup: CDR1 SGHTA, CDR2 FQGNSA. The CDR3 is 15 amino acids. Trimming shortened V by 6 bases and J by 8 bases, and 22 bases separated the two germline ends. This CDR3 reads CASRPQGLFSYGYTF. In DNA, the CDR3 is TGTGCCAGCAGACCCCAGGGATTGTTTTCCTACGGCTACACCTTC. Full variable domain (missing parts from reference TRBV7-2 and TRBJ1-2): GAGVSQSPSNKVTEKGKDVELRCDPISGHTALYWYRQSLGQGLEFLIYFQGNSAPDKSGLPSDRFSAERTGGSVSTLTIQRTQQEDSAVYLCASRPQGLFSYGYTFGSGTRLTVV.

This clone was found once. The chain recombines TRBV4-3 with TRBJ1-2, with a tentative D call TRBD1 (5 bases). Trimming pared 3 bases from V and 5 bases from J, leaving 13 bases between. Germline CDR1 and CDR2: LGHNA and YSLEER. This CDR3 is 14 amino acids long. The CDR3 spells CASSQIQGEYGYTF. In DNA form, the CDR3 reads TGCGCCAGCAGCCAGATCCAGGGAGAGTATGGCTACACCTTC.

The chain carries TRBV27 and TRBJ2-7, with D tentatively TRBD2 (6 bases). The CDR3 runs 15 residues. With 6 bases removed from V and 0 bases from J, the gap between germline ends came to 15 bases. Germline CDR1 MNHEY, CDR2 SMNVEV (reference sequence). CDR3 DNA sequence: TGTGCCAGCAGCCCTCTGGCGGGGTACTCCTACGAGCAGTACTTC. It is translated as CASSPLAGYSYEQYF.

The chain couples TRBV14 to TRBJ2-2, with 8 nucleotides matching TRBD2. CDR1 is SGHDN, CDR2 FVKESK, per germline. CDR3 length: 16 residues. V shed 4 bases and J 4 bases; nucleotides not matched to a gene: 8. The CDR3 here is CASSPLSGRGTGELFF. The CDR3 nucleotides are TGTGCCAGCAGCCCCTTAAGCGGGAGAGGCACCGGGGAGCTGTTTTTT.

J is TRBJ2-6 and V is TRBV7-9; D possibly matches TRBD1 or TRBD2 (6 bases each). V lost 5 bases and J 3 bases, leaving 17 bases between the germline ends. The CDR3 spans 17 residues. CDR1 and CDR2 from the germline V gene are SEHNR and FQNEAQ (reference sequence). CDR3 DNA: TGTGCCAGCAGCCAAGACAGGAATAGCGGTGGGGCCAACGTCCTGACTTTC. Its protein is CASSQDRNSGGANVLTF. Based on the CDR3 plus reference TRBV7-9 and TRBJ2-6, the full variable domain is DTGVSQNPRHKITKRGQNVTFRCDPISEHNRLYWYRQTLGQGPEFLTYFQNEAQLEKSRLLSDRFSAERPKGSFSTLEIQRTEQGDSAMYLCASSQDRNSGGANVLTFGAGSRLTVL.

The rearrangement uses TRBV28 and TRBJ2-6; possible D gene TRBD1, 6 bases. The germline V and J ends were trimmed by 2 bases and 0 bases, with 8 bases remaining between them. CDR3 size: 16 residues. Germline CDR1 and CDR2: MDHEN and SYDVKM. The CDR3 loop is CASSLQGISGANVLTF. The CDR3 nucleotides read TGTGCCAGCAGTTTACAGGGGATCTCTGGGGCCAACGTCCTGACTTTC.

The chain uses TRBV28 and TRBJ2-7, with D perhaps TRBD2 (6 bases). CDR1 MDHEN and CDR2 SYDVKM come from the germline V gene. The CDR3 covers 13 residues. Between the trimmed V and J ends, which lost 6 bases and 0 bases, there was a span of 9 bases. The DNA of the CDR3 is TGTGCCAGCAGAAACGGGGGCTCCTACGAGCAGTACTTC. Translated, it gives CASRNGGSYEQYF.